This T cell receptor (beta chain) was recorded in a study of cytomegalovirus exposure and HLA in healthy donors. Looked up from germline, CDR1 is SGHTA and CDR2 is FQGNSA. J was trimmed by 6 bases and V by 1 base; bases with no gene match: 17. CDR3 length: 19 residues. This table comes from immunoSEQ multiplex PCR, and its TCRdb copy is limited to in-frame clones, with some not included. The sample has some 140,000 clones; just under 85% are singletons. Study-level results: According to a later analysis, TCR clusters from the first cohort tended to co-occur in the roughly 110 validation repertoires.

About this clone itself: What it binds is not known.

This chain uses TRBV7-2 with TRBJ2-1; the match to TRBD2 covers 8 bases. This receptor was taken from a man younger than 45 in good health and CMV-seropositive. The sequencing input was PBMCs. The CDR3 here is CASSLGYGRGGKEPNEQFF. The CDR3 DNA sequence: TGTGCCAGCAGCTTAGGGTACGGCCGGGGGGGCAAAGAACCCAATGAGCAGTTCTTC.